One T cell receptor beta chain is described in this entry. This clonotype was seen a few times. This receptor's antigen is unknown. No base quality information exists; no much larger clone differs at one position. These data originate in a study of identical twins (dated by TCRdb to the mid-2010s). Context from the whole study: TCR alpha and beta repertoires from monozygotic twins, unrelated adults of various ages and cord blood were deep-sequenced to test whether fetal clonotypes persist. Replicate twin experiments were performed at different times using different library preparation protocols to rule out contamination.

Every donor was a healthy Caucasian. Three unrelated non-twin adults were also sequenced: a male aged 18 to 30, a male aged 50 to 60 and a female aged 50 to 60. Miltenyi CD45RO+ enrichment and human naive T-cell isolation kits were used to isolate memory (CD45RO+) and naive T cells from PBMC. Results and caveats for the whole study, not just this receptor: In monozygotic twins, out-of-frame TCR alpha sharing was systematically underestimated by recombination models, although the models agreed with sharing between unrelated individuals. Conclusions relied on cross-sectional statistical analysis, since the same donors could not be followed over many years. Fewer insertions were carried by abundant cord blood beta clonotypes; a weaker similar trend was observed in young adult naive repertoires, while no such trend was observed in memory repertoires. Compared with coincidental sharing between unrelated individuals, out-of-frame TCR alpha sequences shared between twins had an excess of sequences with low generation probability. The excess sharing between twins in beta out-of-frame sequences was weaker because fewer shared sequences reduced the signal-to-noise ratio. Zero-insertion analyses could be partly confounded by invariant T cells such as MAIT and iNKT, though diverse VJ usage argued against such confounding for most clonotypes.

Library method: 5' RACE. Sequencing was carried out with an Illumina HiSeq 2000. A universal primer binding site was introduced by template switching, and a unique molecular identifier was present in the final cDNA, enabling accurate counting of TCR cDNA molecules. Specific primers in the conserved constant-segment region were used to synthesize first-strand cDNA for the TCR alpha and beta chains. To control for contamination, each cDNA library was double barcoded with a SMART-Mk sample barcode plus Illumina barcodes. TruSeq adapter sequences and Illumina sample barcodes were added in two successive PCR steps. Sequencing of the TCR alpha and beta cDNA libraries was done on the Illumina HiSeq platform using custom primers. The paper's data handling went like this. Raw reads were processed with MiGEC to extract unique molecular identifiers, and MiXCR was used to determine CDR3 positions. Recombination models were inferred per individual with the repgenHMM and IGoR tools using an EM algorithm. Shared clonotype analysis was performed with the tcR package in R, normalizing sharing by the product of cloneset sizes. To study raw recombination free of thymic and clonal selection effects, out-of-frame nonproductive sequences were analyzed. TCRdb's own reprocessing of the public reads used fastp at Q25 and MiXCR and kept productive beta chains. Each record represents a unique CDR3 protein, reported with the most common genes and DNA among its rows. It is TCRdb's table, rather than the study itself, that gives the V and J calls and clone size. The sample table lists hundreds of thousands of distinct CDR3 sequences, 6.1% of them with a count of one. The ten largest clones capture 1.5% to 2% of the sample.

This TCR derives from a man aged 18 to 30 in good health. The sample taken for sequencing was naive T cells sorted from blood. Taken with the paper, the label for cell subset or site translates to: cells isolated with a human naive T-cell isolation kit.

CDR3 reads: CASSPAGTYEQYF. The nucleotide sequence reads as follows: TGTGCCAGCAGCCCGGCGGGAACCTACGAGCAGTACTTC. The V and J segments used are TRBV7-2 and TRBJ2-7, with TRBD2 perhaps the D gene, on 6 matching bases. According to the germline V gene, CDR1 reads SGHTA and CDR2 reads FQGNSA. The CDR3 numbers 13 residues from cysteine through phenylalanine. The entry retains the CDR3 DNA only, 39 bases that are in frame from base 1. The trim is 5 bases for V and 2 bases for J, with a gap of 10 bases between the germline ends.